This passage covers 20 T cell receptor beta chains from one sample sequenced in a study of T cell responses to AZD1222 COVID-19 vaccine. Data came from immunoSEQ multiplex PCR; TCRdb stores just in-frame clones and leaves some out. The table lists 20,000 or so clones, 75% to 85% of them singletons. This specimen was peripheral blood, taken 28 days after the second AZD1222 dose. All receptors come from an adult who received the AZD1222 COVID-19 vaccine.

The V call is TRBV7-2, the J call TRBJ1-1; no reliable D call. CDR3 length equals 13 residues. Germline V CDR1 and CDR2: SGHTA, FQGNSA. Trimming pared 3 bases from V and 1 base from J, leaving 6 bases between. The CDR3 DNA sequence: TGTGCCAGCAGCTTCGACTCGAACACTGAAGCTTTCTTT. Encoded protein: CASSFDSNTEAFF.

This chain connects TRBV19 to TRBJ2-3, with 9 positions matching TRBD2. The germline gives CDR1 LNHDA, CDR2 SQIVND (reference sequence). The CDR3 consists of 17 residues. Losses at the gene ends were 5 bases for V and 2 bases for J; bases not matched to a gene: 11. The CDR3 coding sequence is TGTGCCAGTAGTCCGGCGGGGGGGGTTTCTTTCACAGATACGCAGTATTTT. This encodes CASSPAGGVSFTDTQYF.

The chain is built from TRBV18 and TRBJ1-4, with D perhaps TRBD1 (6 bases). The germline V and J ends were trimmed by 6 bases and 6 bases, with 11 bases remaining between them. Germline-derived CDR1 and CDR2 are KGHSH and LQKENI. The CDR3 runs to 13 residues. In DNA, the CDR3 is TGTGCCAGCTCCCCCGGGGGCCATGAAAAACTGTTTTTT. Encoded protein: CASSPGGHEKLFF.

This chain connects TRBV18 to TRBJ1-1, with unresolved D. Looked up from germline, CDR1 is KGHSH and CDR2 is LQKENI. V was shortened by 3 bases and J by 8 bases, with 13 bases between the two germline ends. CDR3 length: 13 amino acids. CDR3 amino acids: CASSPGRGGEAFF. The CDR3 region has the DNA TGTGCCAGCTCACCCGGCCGGGGAGGGGAAGCTTTCTTT.

The rearrangement uses TRBV5-6 and TRBJ1-4; 7 bases fit TRBD1. This CDR3 is built from 16 residues. Unmatched junction bases numbered 6, after V lost 3 bases and J lost 1 base. Germline CDR1 SGHDT, CDR2 YYEEEE. Written as DNA, the CDR3 is TGTGCCAGCAGCTGGGGGACAGCCAGAACTAATGAAAAACTGTTTTTT. It is translated as CASSWGTARTNEKLFF.

The count of this clone is one. The J gene is TRBJ1-5, the V gene TRBV5-6; D perhaps matches TRBD1 (5 bases). The germline CDR1 and CDR2 sequences are SGHDT and YYEEEE. V was shortened by 2 bases and J by 5 bases, with 14 bases between the two germline ends. The CDR3 contains 15 residues. The CDR3 sequence: CASSFMGRVDQPQHF. The CDR3, as DNA: TGTGCCAGCAGCTTCATGGGCAGGGTGGATCAGCCCCAGCATTTT.

This clone was seen a single time. The chain links TRBV14 to TRBJ1-2; 11 nucleotides line up with TRBD1. The CDR3 consists of 15 residues. Germline-derived CDR1 and CDR2 are SGHDN and FVKESK. V was clipped by 4 bases and J by 4 bases; unmatched bases: 5. The CDR3 region has the DNA TGTGCCAGCAGCCGCCGGACAGGGGGCATCTATGGCTACACCTTC. Its translation: CASSRRTGGIYGYTF. The entire variable domain, with the rest obtained from reference TRBV14 and TRBJ1-2, is as follows: EAGVTQFPSHSVIEKGQTVTLRCDPISGHDNLYWYRRVMGKEIKFLLHFVKESKQDESGMPNNRFLAERTGGTYSTLKVQPAELEDSGVYFCASSRRTGGIYGYTFGSGTRLTVV.

This chain links TRBV4-2 with TRBJ2-2, with TRBD2 matching over 12 bases. Germline V gene data show CDR1 as LGHNA and CDR2 as YNFKEQ. The CDR3 has 17 amino acids. Germline trimming cut 1 base from V and 7 bases from J; bases unmatched to any gene: 7. CDR3 sequence reads: CASSQGLAGEAIGELFF. CDR3 nucleotide sequence: TGTGCCAGCAGCCAAGGACTAGCGGGAGAAGCGATCGGGGAGCTGTTTTTT.

The chain carries TRBV5-6 and TRBJ1-2; no clear D. Germline V CDR1 and CDR2: SGHDT, YYEEEE. The CDR3 consists of 12 residues. V lost 3 bases and J 7 bases, leaving 10 bases between the germline ends. The chain's CDR3 is CASSSSNAGYTF. CDR3 bases: TGTGCCAGCAGCTCCTCCAACGCTGGCTACACCTTC.

This chain connects TRBV7-3 to TRBJ2-1; 10 bases are shared with TRBD2. Per the germline V gene, CDR1 is SGHTA and CDR2 is FQGTGA. This CDR3 comprises 15 residues. V lost 4 bases to trimming and J lost 5 bases; unmatched junction nucleotides: 5. The chain's CDR3 is CASSYGLAVNNEQFF. The DNA of the CDR3 is TGTGCCAGCAGCTACGGACTAGCGGTCAACAATGAGCAGTTCTTC.

This chain links TRBV10-3 with TRBJ1-1; no firm D call. Looked up from germline, CDR1 is ENHRY and CDR2 is SYGVKD. V was clipped by 4 bases and J by 0 bases, with 9 bases between them. The CDR3 is 14 amino acids. The CDR3 coding sequence is TGTGCCATCAGTGGAATAAACATGAACACTGAAGCTTTCTTT. Translated, it gives CAISGINMNTEAFF.

CDR3 amino acids: CASSSTGRDTQYF. The DNA of the CDR3 is TGTGCCAGCAGTTCGACAGGGAGAGATACGCAGTATTTT. V gene TRBV12-3 or TRBV12-4 combines with J gene TRBJ2-3, with 7 bases identical to TRBD1. V was pared by 4 bases and J by 5 bases, with 3 bases of the junction left unmatched. CDR3 length: 13 residues.

V is TRBV5-1 and J is TRBJ1-4; possible D gene TRBD1, 6 bases. Germline V gene sequence: CDR1 SGHRS, CDR2 YFSETQ. The CDR3 has 14 residues. The ends were cut back, 5 bases at V and 5 bases at J, with 13 bases in the middle. The CDR3 nucleotides read TGCGCCAGCAGGCGTCGGGGGGCGAATGAAAAACTGTTTTTT. Its protein product is CASRRRGANEKLFF. Combining the CDR3 with reference TRBV5-1 and TRBJ1-4 gives the whole variable domain KAGVTQTPRYLIKTRGQQVTLSCSPISGHRSVSWYQQTPGQGLQFLFEYFSETQRNKGNFPGRFSGRQFSNSRSEMNVSTLELGDSALYLCASRRRGANEKLFFGSGTQLSVL.

The chain has TRBV18 and TRBJ2-7; the match to TRBD2 covers 8 bases. Trimming took 3 bases from V and 0 from J; bases not matched to a gene: 1. Per germline, CDR1 KGHSH and CDR2 LQKENI. This CDR3 has 14 residues. CDR3 coding DNA: TGTGCCAGCTCACCTAGCGGGGTCTCCTACGAGCAGTACTTC. It yields the protein CASSPSGVSYEQYF.

The V and J genes are TRBV7-2 and TRBJ1-2, with 7 bases identical to TRBD1. The V gene end was trimmed by 4 bases and the J gene end by 5 bases; junction bases not matched to a gene: 4. Per germline, CDR1 SGHTA and CDR2 FQGNSA. The CDR3 sequence is 13 residues long. This chain's CDR3 is CASSSQGSYGYTF. For the CDR3, the DNA is TGTGCCAGCAGCTCACAGGGGTCGTATGGCTACACCTTC.

V gene TRBV3-1 (or the pseudogene TRBV3-2) combines with J gene TRBJ1-6, with D perhaps TRBD1 (5 bases). This CDR3 has 14 residues. Germline V gene lookup returns CDR1 LGHDT and CDR2 YNNKEL (reference sequence). Trimming took 2 bases from V and 7 from J, leaving 9 bases between them. The CDR3 is CASSQPGTNSPLHF. The CDR3 coding sequence is TGTGCCAGCAGCCAACCGGGGACGAATTCACCCCTCCACTTT.

This chain uses TRBV19 with TRBJ1-4; possibly TRBD1 for D (5 bases). Germline loops: CDR1 LNHDA, CDR2 SQIVND (reference sequence). CDR3 size: 14 residues. Trimming removed 4 bases at V and 5 bases at J, with 11 bases between. This chain's CDR3 is CASSKRGPNEKLFF. The DNA for the CDR3 is TGTGCCAGTAGTAAAAGGGGACCGAATGAAAAACTGTTTTTT. The variable domain in full, with the rest retrieved from reference TRBV19 and TRBJ1-4, is DGGITQSPKYLFRKEGQNVTLSCEQNLNHDAMYWYRQDPGQGLRLIYYSQIVNDFQKGDIAEGYSVSREKKESFPLTVTSAQKNPTAFYLCASSKRGPNEKLFFGSGTQLSVL.

Only a few counts were recorded for this clone. The chain employs TRBV11-3 and TRBJ2-2; 8 nucleotides agree with TRBD2. CDR3 length equals 16 residues. Germline V gives CDR1 SGHNT, CDR2 YENEEA. J gave up 5 bases and V 5 bases, and 10 bases lay outside the gene matches. CDR3 sequence reads: CASSIRLAGGTGELFF. The CDR3 DNA reads as TGTGCCAGCAGCATCCGACTGGCGGGAGGAACCGGGGAGCTGTTTTTT.

The chain combines TRBV30 with TRBJ1-2; the D gene is possibly TRBD1 (5 bases). Between the trimmed V and J ends, which lost 1 base and 4 bases, there was a span of 16 bases. Looked up from germline, CDR1 is GTSNPN and CDR2 is SVGIG (reference sequence). This CDR3 region has 15 residues. CDR3 sequence (DNA): TGTGCCTGGAGTGAGTCAGGGTCGCCTTCCTATGGCTACACCTTC. Translating it yields CAWSESGSPSYGYTF.

Worth noting for this clone: A junction boundary mismatches the germline segment, possibly from a read error. The rearrangement joins TRBV29-1 to TRBJ1-4, with D possibly TRBD1 on 6 matching bases. The germline V gene has CDR1 SQVTM and CDR2 ANQGSEA. This CDR3 is 13 amino acids long. CDR3 loop: CSVGGGTTEKLFF. DNA for the CDR3: TGCAGCGTTGGAGGGGGGACTACTGAAAAACTGTTTTTT.